This T cell receptor (beta chain) was sequenced in a study of T cell changes during pregnancy in multiple sclerosis. Profiled with immunoSEQ multiplex PCR; TCRdb holds only in-frame clones, not every one. The sample yields more than 40,000 clones, 94% seen once. This clone came up once. Trimming removed 2 bases from V and 2 bases from J, with 10 bases in between. The germline gives CDR1 SGHVS, CDR2 FQNEAQ. The CDR3 consists of 15 residues. This receptor was identified in a female donor with multiple sclerosis, enrolled in a pregnancy study. The source material was CD8+ T cells from peripheral blood mononuclear cells, sampled in the first trimester of pregnancy. The rearrangement joins TRBV7-8 to TRBJ1-5, with D possibly being TRBD1 (5 bases). The CDR3 nucleotides are TGTGCCAGCAGCTTATCAGGGATGGGCAATCAGCCCCAGCATTTT. Its translation: CASSLSGMGNQPQHF.